These 8 T cell receptor beta chains were sequenced from one sample in a study of blood T cell repertoires in COVID-19. TCRdb keeps only in-frame clones here, not all; method: immunoSEQ multiplex PCR. The sample shows about 20,000 clones, around 80% of them seen only once. The sequenced sample was peripheral blood. The receptor source for this set is an elderly man with active or convalescent COVID-19.

V and J are TRBV7-8 and TRBJ2-7; maybe TRBD1 (6 bases). Germline values: CDR1 SGHVS, CDR2 FQNEAQ. This CDR3 has 15 residues. Trimming left V 0 bases short and J 0 bases short, with 9 bases between. CDR3 in DNA: TGTGCCAGCAGCTTAGCGGACAGCAGCTCCTACGAGCAGTACTTC. Protein sequence: CASSLADSSSYEQYF.

The chain links TRBV18 to TRBJ1-1; 7 nucleotides match TRBD1. The CDR3 totals 18 residues. J gave up 0 bases and V 4 bases, and 14 bases lay outside the gene matches. CDR1 is KGHSH and CDR2 is LQKENI in the germline V gene. The CDR3 sequence is CASSQYTGGQTMNTEAFF. The CDR3 region has the DNA TGTGCCAGCTCACAATACACCGGGGGACAGACCATGAACACTGAAGCTTTCTTT.

This chain uses TRBV28 with TRBJ1-6; D is uncertain. Trimming took 1 base from V and 10 from J, leaving 11 bases between them. This CDR3 contains 14 residues. CDR1 is MDHEN, CDR2 SYDVKM, per germline. The CDR3 loop reads CASSLSWSGSPLHF. In DNA, the CDR3 is TGTGCCAGCAGTTTATCTTGGAGTGGATCACCCCTCCACTTT.

This clone has only one observation. This chain links TRBV2 with TRBJ1-5, with a tentative D call TRBD1 (5 bases). CDR3 size: 15 residues. The V gene's germline CDR1 is SNHLY and CDR2 FYNNEI. V was clipped by 3 bases and J by 6 bases, with 15 bases between them. The chain's CDR3 is CASSEVLRGFQPQHF. The CDR3 DNA is TGTGCCAGCAGTGAGGTCCTTAGGGGATTTCAGCCCCAGCATTTT.

The chain has TRBV28 and TRBJ1-2; 7 bases fit TRBD1. Germline lookup yields CDR1 MDHEN and CDR2 SYDVKM. The CDR3 has 15 residues. V lost 4 bases and J lost 8; bases outside the gene matches: 13. DNA for the CDR3: TGTGCCAGCAGTTCCTCCGGGACAGAGGTGAGAGGCTACACCTTC. It translates to CASSSSGTEVRGYTF.

A single count supports this clone. This sequence joins TRBV18 and TRBJ2-2; 8 bases are a match to TRBD1. CDR1 is KGHSH and CDR2 is LQKENI in the germline V gene. This CDR3 has 16 residues. The J segment lost 0 bases and the V segment lost 4 bases, leaving 4 bases of the junction unmatched. The CDR3 sequence: CASSLGTGTNTGELFF. DNA of the CDR3: TGTGCCAGCTCACTGGGGACAGGAACGAACACCGGGGAGCTGTTTTTT.

The chain recombines TRBV5-1 with TRBJ2-7; 12 bases fit TRBD2. J lost 4 bases, V lost 0 bases, and 8 bases had no gene match. The CDR3 consists of 17 residues. Looked up from germline, CDR1 is SGHRS and CDR2 is YFSETQ. CDR3 region: CASSLGLAGALGYEQYF. The CDR3 region has the DNA TGCGCCAGCAGCTTGGGACTAGCGGGAGCCCTCGGTTACGAGCAGTACTTC. Using reference TRBV5-1 and TRBJ2-7 for the parts outside the CDR3, the full variable domain is KAGVTQTPRYLIKTRGQQVTLSCSPISGHRSVSWYQQTPGQGLQFLFEYFSETQRNKGNFPGRFSGRQFSNSRSEMNVSTLELGDSALYLCASSLGLAGALGYEQYFGPGTRLTVT.

This chain connects TRBV15 to TRBJ1-2; a possible D gene is TRBD1 (6 bases). The V gene's germline CDR1 is LNHNV and CDR2 YYDKDF (reference sequence). V dropped 0 bases and J dropped 3 bases, with 20 bases sitting between them. The CDR3 has 18 residues. The DNA for the CDR3 is TGTGCCACCAGCAGAGATCTTCCGACAGGCTTTTTGGACTATGGCTACACCTTC. This gives the protein CATSRDLPTGFLDYGYTF.